A selection of T cell receptor beta chains follows, all from one sample in a study of blood T cell repertoires in COVID-19. Assay used: immunoSEQ multiplex PCR; TCRdb lists only in-frame clones, some missing. The sample shows around 31,000 clones, about nine tenths of them seen only once. The material sequenced was peripheral blood. These receptors originate from a human donor with active COVID-19. The donor label of this sample is uncertain. Each CDR3 is given with its conserved first and last residue. D genes are given only for firm matches. Clone size appears in some rows only: once, few, many, or a class for an expanded clone.

d_call | clone_size | j_call | v_call | cdr3_nt | cdr3_aa
TRBD1 | few | TRBJ1-5 | TRBV28 | TGTGCCTCCGGGACAGGGAGTACACGCCAGCCCCAGCATTTT | CASGTGSTRQPQHF
- | - | TRBJ2-2 | TRBV30 | TGTGCCTGGACGGAGGGGACTTATGTCGCCGGGGAGCTGTTTTTT | CAWTEGTYVAGELFF
TRBD1 | - | TRBJ2-7 | TRBV2 | TGTGCCAGCAGCAAAGAGACAGGGGTCTACGAGCAGTACTTC | CASSKETGVYEQYF
- | - | TRBJ1-4 | TRBV27 | TGTGCCAGCAGTCGCCTAAATGAAAAACTGTTTTTT | CASSRLNEKLFF
TRBD1 | - | TRBJ2-2 | TRBV5-1 | TGCGCCAGCAGCTTAGGGACAGCGAACACCGGGGAGCTGTTTTTT | CASSLGTANTGELFF
TRBD2 | - | TRBJ2-3 | TRBV19 | TGTGCCAGTAGTACCCGAAGGGGGACTAGCGGGGGGCGTGGAGATACGCAGTATTTT | CASSTRRGTSGGRGDTQYF
TRBD1 | - | TRBJ1-2 | TRBV14 | TGTGCCAGCAGCCAAGATACAGGGGGCTGGGGCTACACCTTC | CASSQDTGGWGYTF
TRBD1 | - | TRBJ1-3 | TRBV5-1 | TGCGCCAGCAGCTCCGACAGGGCGTCTGGAAACACCATATATTTT | CASSSDRASGNTIYF
- | - | TRBJ2-1 | TRBV7-9 | TGTGCCAGCAGCTCGGGAGTAAGCCCCTACAATGAGCAGTTCTTC | CASSSGVSPYNEQFF
- | - | TRBJ1-2 | TRBV19 | TGTGCCAGTAGCGGACAGCCGAGGGAGGGCTACACCTTC | CASSGQPREGYTF
TRBD1 | - | TRBJ1-5 | TRBV6-6 | TGTGCCAGCAGTTCCGGGACAGGGGGCGCAGGGCAGCCCCAGCATTTT | CASSSGTGGAGQPQHF
TRBD1 | - | TRBJ1-5 | TRBV19 | TGTGCCAGTAGTCCCCGACAGGGTATTCAGCCCCAGCATTTT | CASSPRQGIQPQHF
- | - | TRBJ1-4 | TRBV6-5 | TGTGCCAGCAGAGGGGCGGCGGTTGCTGAAAAACTGTTTTTT | CASRGAAVAEKLFF
TRBD1 | - | TRBJ1-1 | TRBV5-4 | TGTGCCAGCAGCTCCCCGACAGGGGGCCTGAACACTGAAGCTTTCTTT | CASSSPTGGLNTEAFF
TRBD1 | - | TRBJ1-5 | TRBV2 | TGTGCCAGCAGGGGGGACAGGGCGGAAAATCAGCCCCAGCATTTT | CASRGDRAENQPQHF
- | - | TRBJ1-1 | TRBV15 | TGTGCCACCAGCAGAGATTATACAGGGAACACTGAAGCTTTCTTT | CATSRDYTGNTEAFF
TRBD1 | - | TRBJ1-1 | TRBV5-1 | TGCGCCAGCAGCTTGGTCGCCGGGACAGTAGAAGCTTTCTTT | CASSLVAGTVEAFF
TRBD1 | - | TRBJ2-1 | TRBV7-3 | TGTGCCAGCAGCCCTACGGGGACAGGGGATGTTCGTGGGCAGTTCTTC | CASSPTGTGDVRGQFF
TRBD1 | - | TRBJ1-3 | TRBV7-8 | TGTGCCAGCAGCGTCGGGACAGGGGCTGGAAACACCATATATTTT | CASSVGTGAGNTIYF
TRBD2 | - | TRBJ2-3 | TRBV19 | TGTGCCAGTAGTTTAGCGGGGTTCCGAGATACGCAGTATTTT | CASSLAGFRDTQYF
- | - | TRBJ2-1 | TRBV12-3/TRBV12-4 | TGTGCCAGCAGTTTGATAGAGCACCGTGAGCAGTTCTTC | CASSLIEHREQFF
TRBD2 | - | TRBJ2-3 | TRBV27 | TGTGCCAGCAGTTTCGCCACCCTACTAGCGGATAGCACAGATACGCAGTATTTT | CASSFATLLADSTDTQYF
TRBD1 | - | TRBJ1-1 | TRBV6-2/TRBV6-3 | TGTGCCAGCAGCGAACCTGACAGGGGACACACTGAAGCTTTCTTT | CASSEPDRGHTEAFF
TRBD2 | - | TRBJ2-7 | TRBV25-1 | TGTGCCAGCAGTGGAACCCAGAGCGGGAGTCGCCCCTACGAGCAGTACTTC | CASSGTQSGSRPYEQYF
TRBD1 | - | TRBJ2-1 | TRBV27 | TGTGCCAGCAGCCCCGGGACAGGGAATAGGGGTGAGCAGTTCTTC | CASSPGTGNRGEQFF
- | - | TRBJ2-1 | TRBV2 | TGTGCCAGCAGTGAAGCGGACACAACATTCTTC | CASSEADTTFF
TRBD1 | - | TRBJ2-7 | TRBV3-1/TRBV3-2 | TGTGCCAGCAGCTCAGACAGGGTACTCTACGAGCAGTACTTC | CASSSDRVLYEQYF
- | - | TRBJ2-1 | TRBV11-3 | TGTGCCAGCAGCGGGACTCCCGGCTACAATGAGCAGTTCTTC | CASSGTPGYNEQFF
- | - | TRBJ2-5 | TRBV5-6 | TGTGCCAGCAGCACGGGACACCCCCTGGGAGAGACCCAGTACTTC | CASSTGHPLGETQYF
- | - | TRBJ2-5 | TRBV5-5 | TGTGCCAGCAGCCCTCACGGGGCGAAGGGGGGGGAGACCCAGTACTTC | CASSPHGAKGGETQYF
TRBD2 | - | TRBJ2-3 | TRBV28 | TGTGCCAGCCCCCCTCGGACGTCTAGCGGGAGGTTTGCGGATACGCAGTATTTT | CASPPRTSSGRFADTQYF
- | - | TRBJ2-2 | TRBV28 | TGTGCCAGCCGTTGGGGGGATCGAAGGGCCGGGGAGCTGTTTTTT | CASRWGDRRAGELFF
- | few | TRBJ1-4 | TRBV2 | TGTGCCAGCAAAACGTACACGGGTGGTAATGAAAAACTGTTTTTT | CASKTYTGGNEKLFF
- | - | TRBJ1-2 | TRBV9 | TGTGCCAGCAGCGTACAGGGTCACTATGGCTACACCTTC | CASSVQGHYGYTF
TRBD2 | - | TRBJ2-6 | TRBV9 | TGTGCCAGCAGCGTTGGGCTAGCGGGAGTAGGTGGGGCCAACGTCCTGACTTTC | CASSVGLAGVGGANVLTF
TRBD2 | - | TRBJ2-7 | TRBV5-4 | TGTGCCAGCAGCTTGGATTCGGGAGGCTACGAGCAGTACTTC | CASSLDSGGYEQYF
- | - | TRBJ1-5 | TRBV2 | TGTGCCAGCAGTTCCTTCCCCAATCAGCCCCAGCATTTT | CASSSFPNQPQHF
- | - | TRBJ2-7 | TRBV10-3 | TGTGCCATCAGACAGTCCTACGAGCAGTACTTC | CAIRQSYEQYF
- | - | TRBJ2-5 | TRBV5-6 | TGTGCCAGCAGCTTGGCGGCAGGGAGGAAGACCCAGTACTTC | CASSLAAGRKTQYF
TRBD1 | - | TRBJ1-1 | TRBV19 | TGTGCCAGTAGTATATTGGGGGACAGCCGGAACACTGAAGCTTTCTTT | CASSILGDSRNTEAFF
TRBD1 | - | TRBJ2-5 | TRBV2 | TGTGCCAGCAGTGAAAGACAGGGGGCAAAGACCCAGTACTTC | CASSERQGAKTQYF
- | - | TRBJ1-2 | TRBV27 | TGTGCCAGCAGCCCCAGCGGCGGTGGCTACACCTTC | CASSPSGGGYTF
- | - | TRBJ2-7 | TRBV5-1 | TGCGCCAGCAGCTTGGGTGGCACCATCGAGGGCTACGAGCAGTACTTC | CASSLGGTIEGYEQYF
- | - | TRBJ1-1 | TRBV3-1/TRBV3-2 | TGTGCCAGCAGCCAAGATGCGGGGATCAGGAACACTGAAGCTTTCTTT | CASSQDAGIRNTEAFF
- | - | TRBJ2-1 | TRBV19 | TGTGCCAGTAGACAAACGGGAGTCTCCTACAATGAGCAGTTCTTC | CASRQTGVSYNEQFF
TRBD2 | - | TRBJ2-5 | TRBV15 | TGTGCCACCAGCAGAGATGAGGGACTAGTTTACTTC | CATSRDEGLVYF
- | - | TRBJ2-3 | TRBV29-1 | TGCAGCGTTGAAGACCTGACAGGCCAGCCTGATACGCAGTATTTT | CSVEDLTGQPDTQYF
TRBD1 | few | TRBJ1-2 | TRBV12-3/TRBV12-4 | TGTGCCAGCAGTTTTTCCGGGACAGATGGCTACACCTTC | CASSFSGTDGYTF
- | - | TRBJ1-5 | TRBV10-3 | TGTGCCATCAGGGCGGGGGAGGCGGGTCAGCCCCAGCATTTT | CAIRAGEAGQPQHF
- | - | TRBJ2-7 | TRBV18 | TGTGCCAGCTCACCGGGGCTCCCAACCTGGGAGCAGTACTTC | CASSPGLPTWEQYF
- | - | TRBJ1-3 | TRBV19 | TGTGCCAGTACAATACGGTTCCCCTCTGGAAACACCATATATTTT | CASTIRFPSGNTIYF
- | - | TRBJ1-3 | TRBV11-3 | TGTGCCAGCCGAAGTGACAGCTCTGGAAACACCATATATTTT | CASRSDSSGNTIYF
- | - | TRBJ2-4 | TRBV21-1 | TGTGCCAGCAGGACAGGGGGCGCAGCCAAAAACATTCAGTACTTC | CASRTGGAAKNIQYF
TRBD2 | - | TRBJ2-5 | TRBV5-6 | TGTGCCAGCAGCTTGATCAGGGGAGTAGCGGGAGAAGAGACCCAGTACTTC | CASSLIRGVAGEETQYF
- | - | TRBJ2-7 | TRBV5-5 | TGTGCCAGCAGGGAGACCTTTCCCAGCTCCTACGAGCAGTACTTC | CASRETFPSSYEQYF
TRBD2 | - | TRBJ2-1 | TRBV28 | TGTGCCAGCAGTGCCCCCGGGACTAGCACTACTGAGCAGTTCTTC | CASSAPGTSTTEQFF
TRBD1 | - | TRBJ1-4 | TRBV29-1 | TGCAGCGCCGGCAGGGGGCGCGATGAAAAACTGTTTTTT | CSAGRGRDEKLFF
TRBD2 | - | TRBJ2-3 | TRBV9 | TGTGCCAGCAGCACGGGACTATTAGATACGCAGTATTTT | CASSTGLLDTQYF
TRBD2 | - | TRBJ2-7 | TRBV5-1 | TGCGCCAGCAGCTTGTCTAGCGGGTATTCCTACGAGCAGTACTTC | CASSLSSGYSYEQYF